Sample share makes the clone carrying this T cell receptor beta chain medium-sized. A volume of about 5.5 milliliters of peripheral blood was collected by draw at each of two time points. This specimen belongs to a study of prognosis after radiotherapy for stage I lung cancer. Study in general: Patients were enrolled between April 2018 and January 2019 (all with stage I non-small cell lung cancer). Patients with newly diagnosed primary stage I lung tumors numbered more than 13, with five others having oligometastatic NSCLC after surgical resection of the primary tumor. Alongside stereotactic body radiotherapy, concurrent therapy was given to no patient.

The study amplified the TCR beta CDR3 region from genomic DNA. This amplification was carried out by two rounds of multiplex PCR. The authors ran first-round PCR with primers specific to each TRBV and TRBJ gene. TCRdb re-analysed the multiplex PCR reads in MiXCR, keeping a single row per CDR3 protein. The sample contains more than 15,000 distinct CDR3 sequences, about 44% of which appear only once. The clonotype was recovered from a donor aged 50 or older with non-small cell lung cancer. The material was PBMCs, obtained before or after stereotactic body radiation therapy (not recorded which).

CDR3 residues: CASSGRGSGAWYNEQFF. CDR3 nucleotides: TGTGCCAGCAGTGGCAGGGGTAGCGGGGCCTGGTACAATGAGCAGTTCTTC. The rearrangement joins TRBV6-2 or TRBV6-3 to TRBJ2-1; 8 positions agree with TRBD2. The CDR3 extends over 17 amino acids. V gave up 5 bases and J gave up 4 bases; unmatched junction bases: 13. CDR1 and CDR2 from the germline V gene are MNHEY and SVGEGT.